The clone carrying this T cell receptor beta chain was recorded a few times. Its antigen is currently unknown. The data were taken from a study of T-cell memory formation after mild COVID-19. Study as a whole: The two donors had largely donor-specific TCR clusters.

Findings of the study overall: The study found balanced CD4/CD8 in clones contracting day 15 to 85 and a CD4+ lean in later expanders. Pre-infection memory showed some responding clones, and this suggested that cross-reactive memory joined.

It was 5'RACE with constant-segment primers that produced the TCR alpha and TCR beta cDNA libraries, which carried sample barcodes and UMIs. TCRdb called the 5' RACE reads again in MiXCR, with one record for every CDR3 protein. The sample contains some 150,000 distinct CDR3 sequences, about 5.7% of which appear only once. The germline CDR1 and CDR2 sequences are KGHDR and SFDVKD. V lost 7 bases to trimming and J lost 5 bases, with 16 bases between them. The CDR3 totals 15 residues. This clonotype was sampled from an adult woman who had mild COVID-19 (a few samples of this study predate the infection). Cell type and time point are not known. This sequence joins TRBV24-1 and TRBJ1-4, with TRBD1 as a possible D gene (5 bases). Sequenced material: PBMCs or a T cell subset sorted from them (not recorded which). This CDR3 reads CATSQTGRRNEKLFF. DNA of the CDR3: TGTGCCACCAGCCAAACAGGTCGACGGAATGAAAAACTGTTTTTT.